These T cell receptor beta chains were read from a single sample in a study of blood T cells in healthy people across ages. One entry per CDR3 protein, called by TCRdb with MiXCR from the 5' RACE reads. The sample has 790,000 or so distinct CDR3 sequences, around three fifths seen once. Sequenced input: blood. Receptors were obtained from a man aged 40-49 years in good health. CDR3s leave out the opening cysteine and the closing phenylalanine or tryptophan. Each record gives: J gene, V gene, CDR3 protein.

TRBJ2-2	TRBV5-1	ASSLAGLVTGELF
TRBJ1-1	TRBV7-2	ASSSVNRASTEAF
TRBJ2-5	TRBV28	ASRVTGETQY
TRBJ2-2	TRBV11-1	ASSPDSVWATGELF
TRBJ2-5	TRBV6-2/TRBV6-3	ASSLGVEETQY
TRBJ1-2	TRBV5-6	ATSRVNYGYT
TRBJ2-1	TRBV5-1	ASSFGGAEQF
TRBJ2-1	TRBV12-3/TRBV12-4	ASSYNLAGGPSEQF
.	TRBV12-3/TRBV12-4	ASSFGQGSYNEQY
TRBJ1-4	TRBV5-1	ASSRISGGHNEKLF
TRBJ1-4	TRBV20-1	SARATVQTLATNEKLF
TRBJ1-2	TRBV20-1	SVSDREHGYT
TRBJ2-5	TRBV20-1	SARDDRVYNEQY
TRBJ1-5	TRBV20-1	SVRQGRDQPQH
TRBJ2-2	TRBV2	ASSVHSWQANTGELF
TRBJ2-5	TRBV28	ASIRHGAAETQY
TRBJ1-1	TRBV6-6	ASSPAGTGMNTEAF
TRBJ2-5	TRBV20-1	SARGGTYNEQY
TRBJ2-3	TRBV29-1	SVEATATQPDTQY
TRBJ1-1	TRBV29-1	SVRGVMNTEAF
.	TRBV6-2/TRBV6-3	ASSYRHVETQY
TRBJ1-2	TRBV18	ASSPPGGAYGYT
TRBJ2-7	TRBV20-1	SARETETEQY
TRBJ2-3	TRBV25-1	ASSESRVADTQY
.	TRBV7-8	ASRQDRAGNQPQY
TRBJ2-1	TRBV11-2	ASSLLAAPTSGRSEQF
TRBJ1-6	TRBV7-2	ASSLPGGQDLAPLH
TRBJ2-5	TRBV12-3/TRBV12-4	ASSLESTLETQY
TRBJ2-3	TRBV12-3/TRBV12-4	ACSYSADTQY
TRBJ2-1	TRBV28	ASGVGASAYNEQF
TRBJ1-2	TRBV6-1	ASSESTDRRLRGYT
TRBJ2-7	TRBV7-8	ASSLGNPAGSYEQY
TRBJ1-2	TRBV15	ATSRAGGDGYT
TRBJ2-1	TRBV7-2	ASSLGRGRADEQF
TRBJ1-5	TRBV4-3	ASSQGPGGQPQH
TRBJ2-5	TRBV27	ASSHSGRKETQY
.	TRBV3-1	ASSQRGQGGRETQY
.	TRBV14	ASSQELGSEQY
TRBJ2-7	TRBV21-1	ASCETGGFYEQY
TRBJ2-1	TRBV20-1	SARAGTGPNGHYNEQF
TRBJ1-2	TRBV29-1	SVEDGTDYGYT
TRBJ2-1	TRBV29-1	SARVGEQF
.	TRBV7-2	ASSLVHGWGDEQY
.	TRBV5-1	ASSLGKPTSGRAYEQY
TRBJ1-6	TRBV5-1	ASSLNRGTYNSPLH
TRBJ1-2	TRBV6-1	AGKTTGGDYGYT
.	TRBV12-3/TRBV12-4	ASSGLGGETQY
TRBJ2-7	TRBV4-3	ASSQERTGVYEQY
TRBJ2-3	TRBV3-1	ASSPREAPDTQY
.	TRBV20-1	SAGRLEQY
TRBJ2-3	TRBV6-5	ASSYPGGLETDTQY